These T cell receptor beta chains were read from a single sample in a study of technical replicates of blood from a handful of donors. The assay was immunoSEQ multiplex PCR, and TCRdb's table has in-frame clones only and misses some. The sample lists tens of thousands of clones; 96% were seen once. The sequencing sample was made of T cells isolated from PBMCs. Source of these receptors: a human donor in good health. CDR3s include the opening cysteine and the closing phenylalanine or tryptophan. A D gene is named only where the DNA matches it firmly. Clone size, where shown, is once, few, many, or a class for clones that have expanded.

J gene: TRBJ1-1; D gene: -; clone size: -; V gene: TRBV19; CDR3 DNA: TGTGCCAGTAGCACTGGGGGGGTGAACACTGAAGCTTTCTTT; CDR3 protein: CASSTGGVNTEAFF
J gene: TRBJ2-2; D gene: -; clone size: -; V gene: TRBV7-3; CDR3 DNA: TGTGCCAGCAGCCCCTCCGGGCAGGGGATCACCGGGGAGCTGTTTTTT; CDR3 protein: CASSPSGQGITGELFF
J gene: TRBJ2-1; D gene: -; clone size: -; V gene: TRBV27; CDR3 DNA: TGTGCCAGCAGTGGACAGCTTTACAATGAGCAGTTCTTC; CDR3 protein: CASSGQLYNEQFF
J gene: TRBJ1-1; D gene: -; clone size: -; V gene: TRBV27; CDR3 DNA: TGTGCCAGCAGTTCCCGGAACACTGAAGCTTTCTTT; CDR3 protein: CASSSRNTEAFF
J gene: TRBJ2-7; D gene: TRBD2; clone size: -; V gene: TRBV28; CDR3 DNA: TGTGCCAGCACGGGACTAGGGAGACACGAGCAGTACTTC; CDR3 protein: CASTGLGRHEQYF
J gene: TRBJ1-5; D gene: -; clone size: once; V gene: TRBV27; CDR3 DNA: TGTGCCAGCAGTCCAGACGGCGGATCCAGACCCCAGCATTTT; CDR3 protein: CASSPDGGSRPQHF
J gene: TRBJ2-3; D gene: TRBD2; clone size: -; V gene: TRBV11-3; CDR3 DNA: TGTGCCAGCAGCCTTGGGACTAGCGGGATAGATACGCAGTATTTT; CDR3 protein: CASSLGTSGIDTQYF
J gene: TRBJ2-7; D gene: TRBD2; clone size: -; V gene: TRBV9; CDR3 DNA: TGTGCCAGCAGCGTTGGGACTACACGCGAGCAGTACTTC; CDR3 protein: CASSVGTTREQYF
J gene: TRBJ1-3; D gene: -; clone size: -; V gene: TRBV6-6; CDR3 DNA: TGTGCCAGCACCCCGAGGGCCACTGGAAACACCATATATTTT; CDR3 protein: CASTPRATGNTIYF
J gene: TRBJ2-7; D gene: -; clone size: -; V gene: TRBV6-1; CDR3 DNA: TGTGCCACAAAACAGGGTCTAGGCTACGAGCAGTACTTC; CDR3 protein: CATKQGLGYEQYF
J gene: TRBJ2-6; D gene: -; clone size: -; V gene: TRBV7-3; CDR3 DNA: TGTGCCAGCAGCTTAAAGCCGAGGGGGACTGGGGCCAACGTCCTGACTTTC; CDR3 protein: CASSLKPRGTGANVLTF
J gene: TRBJ2-7; D gene: -; clone size: -; V gene: TRBV30; CDR3 DNA: TGTGCCTGGAGTGTACGGGGGAGTCCAAGCTCCTACGAGCAGTACTTC; CDR3 protein: CAWSVRGSPSSYEQYF
J gene: TRBJ1-5; D gene: -; clone size: -; V gene: TRBV18; CDR3 DNA: TGTGCCAGCTCACCAGGGCAGAGAAATCAGCCCCAGCATTTT; CDR3 protein: CASSPGQRNQPQHF
J gene: TRBJ2-1; D gene: TRBD2; clone size: -; V gene: TRBV5-1; CDR3 DNA: TGCGCCAGCAGCTCAGAGTTAGCGGGGGAGGAGCAGTTCTTC; CDR3 protein: CASSSELAGEEQFF
J gene: TRBJ1-1; D gene: -; clone size: -; V gene: TRBV10-3; CDR3 DNA: TGTGCCATCAAGGGGGAGACTGAAGCTTTCTTT; CDR3 protein: CAIKGETEAFF
J gene: TRBJ1-1; D gene: -; clone size: -; V gene: TRBV7-6; CDR3 DNA: TGTGCCAGCAGCCCATCAGGGGCCTCCTCGAACACTGAAGCTTTCTTT; CDR3 protein: CASSPSGASSNTEAFF
J gene: TRBJ2-2; D gene: -; clone size: -; V gene: TRBV27; CDR3 DNA: TGTGCCAGCAGTTTAGATCCTAGGAGGGAAAGGGCCGGGGAGCTGTTTTTT; CDR3 protein: CASSLDPRRERAGELFF
J gene: TRBJ2-7; D gene: -; clone size: once; V gene: TRBV9; CDR3 DNA: TGTGCCAGCAGCGCCGGAGGCTCTCAGTACTTC; CDR3 protein: CASSAGGSQYF
J gene: TRBJ2-4; D gene: TRBD1; clone size: -; V gene: TRBV4-3; CDR3 DNA: TGCGCCAGCAGCCAAGACGGACAGGGGGCGAACATTCAGTACTTC; CDR3 protein: CASSQDGQGANIQYF
J gene: TRBJ2-7; D gene: -; clone size: -; V gene: TRBV9; CDR3 DNA: TGTGCCAGCAGCGTAAGAGTAGATGGCGAGCAGTACTTC; CDR3 protein: CASSVRVDGEQYF
J gene: TRBJ1-1; D gene: -; clone size: -; V gene: TRBV18; CDR3 DNA: TGTGCCAGCTCACCTCCCATTCTGAACACTGAAGCTTTCTTT; CDR3 protein: CASSPPILNTEAFF
J gene: TRBJ1-2; D gene: -; clone size: -; V gene: TRBV11-3; CDR3 DNA: TGTGCCAGCAGCTTTCTCGGGGGGAGCTATGGCTACACCTTC; CDR3 protein: CASSFLGGSYGYTF
J gene: TRBJ2-7; D gene: -; clone size: -; V gene: TRBV7-9; CDR3 DNA: TGTGCCAGCAGCCCCCCCGTGGGGGGGGCCTCTTCCTACGAGCAGTACTTT; CDR3 protein: CASSPPVGGASSYEQYF
J gene: TRBJ2-7; D gene: TRBD1; clone size: -; V gene: TRBV27; CDR3 DNA: TGTGCCAGCAGTTTATATTTTAGGGACAGGGTTAATGAGCAGTACTTC; CDR3 protein: CASSLYFRDRVNEQYF
J gene: TRBJ1-2; D gene: -; clone size: few; V gene: TRBV18; CDR3 DNA: TGTGCCAGCTCACCCGACGGAGGCTATGGCTACACCTTC; CDR3 protein: CASSPDGGYGYTF
J gene: TRBJ1-1; D gene: -; clone size: -; V gene: TRBV6-5; CDR3 DNA: TGTGCCAGCCGATACATGAACACTGAAGCTTTCTTT; CDR3 protein: CASRYMNTEAFF
J gene: TRBJ2-5; D gene: -; clone size: -; V gene: TRBV7-6; CDR3 DNA: TGTGCCAGCAGCTTAGCACGCGGTTTGCAAGAGACCCAGTACTTC; CDR3 protein: CASSLARGLQETQYF
J gene: TRBJ2-2; D gene: TRBD2; clone size: -; V gene: TRBV27; CDR3 DNA: TGTGCCAGCAGTTTTCTGAGCGGGAGTTCCACCGGGGAGCTGTTTTTT; CDR3 protein: CASSFLSGSSTGELFF
J gene: TRBJ2-7; D gene: TRBD2; clone size: once; V gene: TRBV4-1; CDR3 DNA: TGCGCCAGCAGCCTCGGACTAGCGAGTCCCGAGCAGTACTTC; CDR3 protein: CASSLGLASPEQYF
J gene: TRBJ1-2; D gene: TRBD1; clone size: -; V gene: TRBV19; CDR3 DNA: TGTGCCAGTAGTACGGACGGGACAGTCTACTATGGCTACACCTTC; CDR3 protein: CASSTDGTVYYGYTF
J gene: TRBJ1-1; D gene: -; clone size: few; V gene: TRBV25-1; CDR3 DNA: TGTGCCAGCAGGAGATACAGGGACAACACTGAAGCTTTCTTT; CDR3 protein: CASRRYRDNTEAFF
J gene: TRBJ2-5; D gene: -; clone size: -; V gene: TRBV6-5; CDR3 DNA: TGTGCCAGCAGTTACTCCCTCTATACTAGTCTTGAGACCCAGTACTTC; CDR3 protein: CASSYSLYTSLETQYF
J gene: TRBJ2-6; D gene: TRBD1; clone size: -; V gene: TRBV10-3; CDR3 DNA: TGTGCCATCAGTTTAGGGACAGGGGGCGCTGGGGCCAACGTCCTGACTTTC; CDR3 protein: CAISLGTGGAGANVLTF
J gene: TRBJ1-3; D gene: -; clone size: -; V gene: TRBV7-2; CDR3 DNA: TGTGCCAGCAGCACTACCGCGATTAGCTCTGGAAACACCATATATTTT; CDR3 protein: CASSTTAISSGNTIYF
J gene: TRBJ1-5; D gene: TRBD1; clone size: -; V gene: TRBV5-1; CDR3 DNA: TGCGCCAGCAGCTGGGGACAGGGAGGGTCCAATCAGCCCCAGCATTTT; CDR3 protein: CASSWGQGGSNQPQHF
J gene: TRBJ2-7; D gene: -; clone size: -; V gene: TRBV18; CDR3 DNA: TGTGCCAGCGCCTTAGCGGTTACCTACGAGCAGTACTTC; CDR3 protein: CASALAVTYEQYF
J gene: TRBJ1-1; D gene: -; clone size: -; V gene: TRBV19; CDR3 DNA: TGTGCCAGTAGTCAACAGAGGAACACTGAAGCTTTCTTT; CDR3 protein: CASSQQRNTEAFF
J gene: TRBJ1-1; D gene: TRBD1; clone size: -; V gene: TRBV10-3; CDR3 DNA: TGTGCCATCAGTGTGGAGGGGGCCAACACTGAAGCTTTCTTT; CDR3 protein: CAISVEGANTEAFF
J gene: TRBJ1-2; D gene: -; clone size: -; V gene: TRBV27; CDR3 DNA: TGTGCCAGCAGTTTATGGGCAGGGTCAGACTATGGCTACACCTTC; CDR3 protein: CASSLWAGSDYGYTF
J gene: TRBJ2-7; D gene: -; clone size: -; V gene: TRBV6-1; CDR3 DNA: TGTGCCAGCAGTGAATTTGGCCACGAGCAGTACTTC; CDR3 protein: CASSEFGHEQYF
J gene: TRBJ1-3; D gene: -; clone size: -; V gene: TRBV28; CDR3 DNA: TGTGCCAGCAGTTTTCCTTTCTCTGGAAACACCATATATTTT; CDR3 protein: CASSFPFSGNTIYF
J gene: TRBJ2-3; D gene: TRBD2; clone size: once; V gene: TRBV5-1; CDR3 DNA: TGCGCCAGCAGCTTAGGACTAGCGGGTACCACAGATACGCAGTATTTT; CDR3 protein: CASSLGLAGTTDTQYF
J gene: TRBJ1-1; D gene: TRBD1; clone size: -; V gene: TRBV7-2; CDR3 DNA: TGTGCCAGCAGCTTTGGGGACAGGGGGCGGTTTGAAGCTTTCTTT; CDR3 protein: CASSFGDRGRFEAFF
J gene: TRBJ2-5; D gene: -; clone size: -; V gene: TRBV19; CDR3 DNA: TGTGCCAGTAGTAAGGGACTGCTTCAAGAGACCCAGTACTTC; CDR3 protein: CASSKGLLQETQYF
J gene: TRBJ1-2; D gene: -; clone size: -; V gene: TRBV5-1; CDR3 DNA: TGCGCCAGCAGCTTGGGACAGGATAGCCCCTATGGCTACACCTTC; CDR3 protein: CASSLGQDSPYGYTF
J gene: TRBJ1-2; D gene: -; clone size: -; V gene: TRBV5-4; CDR3 DNA: TGTGCCAGCTCGGGGGTTAACTATGGCTACACCTTC; CDR3 protein: CASSGVNYGYTF
J gene: TRBJ2-3; D gene: TRBD1; clone size: -; V gene: TRBV7-7; CDR3 DNA: TGTGCCAGCAGCCTAGGGACAGGGGATAGCGCAGATACGCAGTATTTT; CDR3 protein: CASSLGTGDSADTQYF
J gene: TRBJ1-2; D gene: -; clone size: -; V gene: TRBV19; CDR3 DNA: TGTGCCAGTAGTCCGCCCACCCGATTGGAGGGCTACACCTTC; CDR3 protein: CASSPPTRLEGYTF
J gene: TRBJ2-7; D gene: TRBD2; clone size: -; V gene: TRBV18; CDR3 DNA: TGTGCCAGCTCATCCTACCGGACTAGCGGGAGCTACGAGCAGTACTTC; CDR3 protein: CASSSYRTSGSYEQYF
J gene: TRBJ1-4; D gene: -; clone size: once; V gene: TRBV4-1; CDR3 DNA: TGCGCCAGCAGCCAAGATACCGTCCAGGAAAAACTGTTTTTT; CDR3 protein: CASSQDTVQEKLFF
J gene: TRBJ2-1; D gene: TRBD2; clone size: -; V gene: TRBV2; CDR3 DNA: TGTGCCAGCAGAGCCGGGACTAGCGCCACCAATGAGCAGTTCTTC; CDR3 protein: CASRAGTSATNEQFF
J gene: TRBJ1-1; D gene: -; clone size: -; V gene: TRBV11-2; CDR3 DNA: TGTGCCAGCAGCTTCGTAAACACTGAAGCTTTCTTT; CDR3 protein: CASSFVNTEAFF
J gene: TRBJ2-5; D gene: TRBD1; clone size: -; V gene: TRBV5-4; CDR3 DNA: TGTGCCAGCAGCTCCAACAGGGGCCAAGAGACCCAGTACTTC; CDR3 protein: CASSSNRGQETQYF
J gene: TRBJ2-2; D gene: TRBD1; clone size: -; V gene: TRBV4-1; CDR3 DNA: TGCGCCAGCAGCGTGGGACAGTTGAACACCGGGGAGCTGTTTTTT; CDR3 protein: CASSVGQLNTGELFF